The present entry profiles one TCR beta chain with its context. Its antigen is still unknown. The data were obtained in a study of CD8+ T cells in alopecia areata. Looking at the study overall: At a dose of 5 to 10 mg twice daily, oral tofacitinib was given to treated patients. Study observations and caveats: Normal scalp showed lower clonality than lesional scalp, especially alopecia totalis/universalis.

The CDR3 runs 15 residues. V gave up 1 base and J gave up 6 bases; unmatched junction bases: 6. Per the germline V gene, CDR1 is MNHEY and CDR2 is SMNVEV (reference sequence). Sequencing used cDNA as its template, made by extracting RNA and reverse transcribing it. Repertoires were generated with immunoSEQ multiplex PCR, while TCRdb's copy carries only in-frame clones and drops some. The sample lists some 170,000 clones; less than 75% were seen once. The V call is TRBV27, the J call TRBJ2-4; 7 bases are shared with TRBD2. The material was CD8+ T cells sorted from blood, obtained at week 0. This sequence was found in a human donor with alopecia areata. CDR3 sequence (DNA): TGTGCCAGCAGTTTATTCTCCGGGGGGTTAAACATTCAGTACTTC. Encoded protein: CASSLFSGGLNIQYF.